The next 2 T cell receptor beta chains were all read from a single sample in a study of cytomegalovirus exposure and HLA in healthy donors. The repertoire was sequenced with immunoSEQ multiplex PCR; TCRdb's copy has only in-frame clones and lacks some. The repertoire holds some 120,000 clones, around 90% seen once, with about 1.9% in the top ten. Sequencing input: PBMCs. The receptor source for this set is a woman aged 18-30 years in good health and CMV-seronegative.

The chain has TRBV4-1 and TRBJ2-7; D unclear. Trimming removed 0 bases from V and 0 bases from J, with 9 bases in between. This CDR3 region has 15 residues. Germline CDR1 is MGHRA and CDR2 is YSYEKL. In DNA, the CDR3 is TGCGCCAGCAGCCAAGAGAGACATAGCTCCTACGAGCAGTACTTC. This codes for CASSQERHSSYEQYF.

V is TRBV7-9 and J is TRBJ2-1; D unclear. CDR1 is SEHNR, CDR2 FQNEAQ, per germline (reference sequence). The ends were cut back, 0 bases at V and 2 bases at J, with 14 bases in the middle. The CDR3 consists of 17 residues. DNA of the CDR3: TGTGCCAGCAGCTTAGCGATGTCCAGAGAGGCCTACAATGAGCAGTTCTTC. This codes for CASSLAMSREAYNEQFF.